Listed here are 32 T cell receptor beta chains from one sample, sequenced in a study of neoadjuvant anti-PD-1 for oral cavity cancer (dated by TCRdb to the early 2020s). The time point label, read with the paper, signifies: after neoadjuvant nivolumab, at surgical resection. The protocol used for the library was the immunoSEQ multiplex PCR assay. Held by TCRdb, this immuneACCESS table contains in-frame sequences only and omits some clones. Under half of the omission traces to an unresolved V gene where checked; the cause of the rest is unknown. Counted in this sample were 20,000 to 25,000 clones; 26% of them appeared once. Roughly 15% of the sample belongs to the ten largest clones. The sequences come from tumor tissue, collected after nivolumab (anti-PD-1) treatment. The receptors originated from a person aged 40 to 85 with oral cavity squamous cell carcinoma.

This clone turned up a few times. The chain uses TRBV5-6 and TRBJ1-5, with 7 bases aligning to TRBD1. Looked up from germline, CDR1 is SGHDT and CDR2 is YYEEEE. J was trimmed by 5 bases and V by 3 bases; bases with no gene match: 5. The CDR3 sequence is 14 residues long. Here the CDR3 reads CASSYRQGYQPQHF. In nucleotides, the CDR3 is TGTGCCAGCAGCTACCGACAGGGTTATCAGCCCCAGCATTTT.

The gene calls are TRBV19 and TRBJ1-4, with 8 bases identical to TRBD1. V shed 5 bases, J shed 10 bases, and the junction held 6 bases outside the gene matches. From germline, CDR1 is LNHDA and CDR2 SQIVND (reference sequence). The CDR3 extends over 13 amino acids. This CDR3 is CASSPGQGGKLFF. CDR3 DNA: TGTGCCAGTAGTCCCGGACAGGGCGGAAAACTGTTTTTT.

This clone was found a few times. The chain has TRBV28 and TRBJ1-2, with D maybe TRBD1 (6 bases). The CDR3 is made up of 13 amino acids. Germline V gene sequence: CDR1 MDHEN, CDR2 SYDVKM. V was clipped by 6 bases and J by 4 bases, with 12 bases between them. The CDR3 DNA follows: TGTGCCAGCAGAAATACAGGGACCTATGGCTACACCTTC. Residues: CASRNTGTYGYTF.

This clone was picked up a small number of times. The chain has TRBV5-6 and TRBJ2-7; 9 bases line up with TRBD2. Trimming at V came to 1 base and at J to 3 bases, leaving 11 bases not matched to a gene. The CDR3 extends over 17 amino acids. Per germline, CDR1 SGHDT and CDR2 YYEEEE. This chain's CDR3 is CASSLSVAGGPRYEQYF. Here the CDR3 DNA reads TGTGCCAGCAGCTTGTCGGTGGCGGGAGGGCCGCGCTACGAGCAGTACTTC.

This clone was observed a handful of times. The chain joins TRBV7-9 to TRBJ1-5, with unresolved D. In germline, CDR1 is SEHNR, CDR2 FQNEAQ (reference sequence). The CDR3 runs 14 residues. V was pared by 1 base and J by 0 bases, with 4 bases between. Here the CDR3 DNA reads TGTGCCAGCAGCTTAGGGATTAGCAATCAGCCCCAGCATTTT. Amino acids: CASSLGISNQPQHF.

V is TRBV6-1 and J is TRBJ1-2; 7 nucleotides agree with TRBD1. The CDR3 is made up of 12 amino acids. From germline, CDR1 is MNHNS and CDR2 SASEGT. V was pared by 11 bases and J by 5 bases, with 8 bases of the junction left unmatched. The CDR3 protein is CASTGFRYGYTF. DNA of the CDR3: TGTGCCTCGACAGGGTTTAGGTATGGCTACACCTTC.

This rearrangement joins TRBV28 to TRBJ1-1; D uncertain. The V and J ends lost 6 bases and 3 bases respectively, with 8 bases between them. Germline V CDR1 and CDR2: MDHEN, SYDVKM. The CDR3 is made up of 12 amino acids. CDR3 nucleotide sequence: TGTGCCAGCAGAGACGGGCACACTGAAGCTTTCTTT. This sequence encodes CASRDGHTEAFF.

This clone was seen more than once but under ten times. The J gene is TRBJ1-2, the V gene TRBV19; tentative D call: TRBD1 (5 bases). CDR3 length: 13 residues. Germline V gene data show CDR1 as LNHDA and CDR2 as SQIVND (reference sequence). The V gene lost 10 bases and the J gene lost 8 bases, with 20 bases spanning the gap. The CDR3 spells CATHPRASGGYTF. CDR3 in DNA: TGTGCCACCCACCCCAGGGCCTCGGGGGGCTACACCTTC.

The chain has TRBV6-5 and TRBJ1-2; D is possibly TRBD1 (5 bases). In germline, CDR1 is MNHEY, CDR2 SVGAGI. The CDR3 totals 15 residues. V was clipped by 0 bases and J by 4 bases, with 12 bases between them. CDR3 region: CASSYSSGTFYGYTF. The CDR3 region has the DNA TGTGCCAGCAGTTACTCGAGTGGGACTTTCTATGGCTACACCTTC.

CDR3 sequence (DNA): TGTGCCAGCAGTTACACGTTTAGCGGAACCTACAATGAGCAGTTCTTC. Its protein product is CASSYTFSGTYNEQFF. The rearrangement joins TRBV28 to TRBJ2-1; possibly TRBD2 for D (6 bases). V gave up 4 bases and J gave up 2 bases, with 15 bases separating them. CDR3 length: 16 residues. CDR1 is MDHEN and CDR2 is SYDVKM in the germline V gene.

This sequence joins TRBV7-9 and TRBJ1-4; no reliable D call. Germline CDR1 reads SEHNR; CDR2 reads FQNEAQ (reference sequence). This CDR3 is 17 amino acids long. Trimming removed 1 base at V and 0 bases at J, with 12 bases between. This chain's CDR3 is CASSLGQQITTNEKLFF. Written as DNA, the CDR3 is TGTGCCAGCAGCTTAGGGCAACAGATCACAACTAATGAAAAACTGTTTTTT.

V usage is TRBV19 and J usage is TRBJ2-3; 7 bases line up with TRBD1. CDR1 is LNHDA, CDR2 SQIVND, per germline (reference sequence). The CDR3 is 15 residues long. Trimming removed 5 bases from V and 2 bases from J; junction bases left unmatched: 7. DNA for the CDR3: TGTGCCAGTAGTCCCCGACAGGGATACACAGATACGCAGTATTTT. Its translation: CASSPRQGYTDTQYF.

CDR3: CASSQTGNTGELFF. DNA of the CDR3: TGTGCCAGCAGCCAAACAGGGAACACCGGGGAGCTGTTTTTT. This rearrangement joins TRBV4-2 to TRBJ2-2, with D possibly being TRBD1 (5 bases). The CDR3 contains 14 residues. CDR1 is LGHNA, CDR2 YNFKEQ, per germline. Trimming took 2 bases from V and 1 from J, leaving 5 bases between them.

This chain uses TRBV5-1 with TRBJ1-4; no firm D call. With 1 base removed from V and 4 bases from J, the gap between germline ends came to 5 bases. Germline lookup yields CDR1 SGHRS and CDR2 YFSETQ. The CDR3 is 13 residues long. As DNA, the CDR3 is TGCGCCAGCAGCTTGAACGGTAATGAAAAACTGTTTTTT. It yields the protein CASSLNGNEKLFF. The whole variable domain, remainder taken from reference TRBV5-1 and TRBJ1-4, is KAGVTQTPRYLIKTRGQQVTLSCSPISGHRSVSWYQQTPGQGLQFLFEYFSETQRNKGNFPGRFSGRQFSNSRSEMNVSTLELGDSALYLCASSLNGNEKLFFGSGTQLSVL.

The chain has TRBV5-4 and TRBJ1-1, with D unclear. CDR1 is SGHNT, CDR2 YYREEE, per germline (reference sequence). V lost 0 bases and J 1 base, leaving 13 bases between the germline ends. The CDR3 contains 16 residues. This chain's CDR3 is CASSLGSPRTNTEAFF. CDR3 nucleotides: TGTGCCAGCAGCTTGGGTTCGCCCAGGACGAACACTGAAGCTTTCTTT.

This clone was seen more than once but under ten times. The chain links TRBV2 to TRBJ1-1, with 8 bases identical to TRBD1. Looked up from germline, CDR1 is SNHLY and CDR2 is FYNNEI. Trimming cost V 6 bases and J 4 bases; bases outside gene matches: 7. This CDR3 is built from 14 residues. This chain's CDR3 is CASRAPRGLTEAFF. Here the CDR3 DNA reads TGTGCCAGCAGGGCCCCCAGGGGGCTCACTGAAGCTTTCTTT.

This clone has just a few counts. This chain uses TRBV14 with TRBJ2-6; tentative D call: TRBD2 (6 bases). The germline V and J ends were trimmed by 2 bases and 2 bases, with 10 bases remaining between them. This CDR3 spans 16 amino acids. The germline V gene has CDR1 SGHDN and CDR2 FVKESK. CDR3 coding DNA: TGTGCCAGCAGCCAAATTCGCGGGGCTGGGGCCAACGTCCTGACTTTC. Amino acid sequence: CASSQIRGAGANVLTF.

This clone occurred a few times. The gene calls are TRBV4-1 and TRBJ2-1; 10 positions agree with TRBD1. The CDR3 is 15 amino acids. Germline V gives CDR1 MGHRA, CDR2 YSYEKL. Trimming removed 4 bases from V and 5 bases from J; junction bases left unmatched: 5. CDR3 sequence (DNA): TGCGCCAGCAGCCTCGAGGACAGGGGGAACAATGAGCAGTTCTTC. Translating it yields CASSLEDRGNNEQFF.

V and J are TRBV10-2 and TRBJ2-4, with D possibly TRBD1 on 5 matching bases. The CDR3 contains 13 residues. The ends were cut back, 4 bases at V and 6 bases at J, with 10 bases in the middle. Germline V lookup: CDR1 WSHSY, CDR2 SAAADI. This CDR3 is CASSGGQGNIQYF. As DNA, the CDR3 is TGCGCCAGCAGTGGGGGTCAGGGAAACATTCAGTACTTC.

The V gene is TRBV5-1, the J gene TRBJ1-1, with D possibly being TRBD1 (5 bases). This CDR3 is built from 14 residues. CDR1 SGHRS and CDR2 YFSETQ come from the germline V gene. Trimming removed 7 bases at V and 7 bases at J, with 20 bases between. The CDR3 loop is CASRALGEVGEAFF. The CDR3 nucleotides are TGCGCCAGCCGCGCTCTGGGGGAAGTAGGTGAAGCTTTCTTT. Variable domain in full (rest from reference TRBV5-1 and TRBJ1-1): KAGVTQTPRYLIKTRGQQVTLSCSPISGHRSVSWYQQTPGQGLQFLFEYFSETQRNKGNFPGRFSGRQFSNSRSEMNVSTLELGDSALYLCASRALGEVGEAFFGQGTRLTVV.

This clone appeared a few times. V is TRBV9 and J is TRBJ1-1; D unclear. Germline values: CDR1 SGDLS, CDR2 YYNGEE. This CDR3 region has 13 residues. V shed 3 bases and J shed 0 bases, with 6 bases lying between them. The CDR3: CASSGTMNTEAFF. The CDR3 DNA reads TGTGCCAGCAGCGGGACTATGAACACTGAAGCTTTCTTT.

CDR3 nucleotide sequence: TGTGCCAGCAGTGTTGAGACACGCAACACCGGGGAGCTGTTTTTT. Residues: CASSVETRNTGELFF. V is TRBV25-1 and J is TRBJ2-2; no clear D gene. The CDR3 is 15 amino acids. In germline, CDR1 is MGHDK, CDR2 SYGVNS. Trimming stripped 4 bases from V and 2 bases from J, with 11 bases between.

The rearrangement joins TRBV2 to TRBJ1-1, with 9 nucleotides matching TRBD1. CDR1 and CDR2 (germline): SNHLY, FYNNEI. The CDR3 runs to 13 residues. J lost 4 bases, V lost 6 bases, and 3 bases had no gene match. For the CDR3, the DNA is TGTGCCAGCAGGGCGACAGGGGGCACTGAAGCTTTCTTT. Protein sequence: CASRATGGTEAFF.

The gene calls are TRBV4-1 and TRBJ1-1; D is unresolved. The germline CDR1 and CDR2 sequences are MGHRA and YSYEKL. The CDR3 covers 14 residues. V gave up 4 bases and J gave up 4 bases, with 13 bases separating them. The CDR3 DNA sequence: TGCGCCAGCAGCCTCCCCGGCCTAGTCACTGAAGCTTTCTTT. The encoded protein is CASSLPGLVTEAFF.

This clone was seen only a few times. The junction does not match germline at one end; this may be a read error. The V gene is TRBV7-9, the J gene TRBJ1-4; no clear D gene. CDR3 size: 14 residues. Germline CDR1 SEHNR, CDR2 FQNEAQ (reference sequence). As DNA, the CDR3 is TGTGCCAGCAGCCACCCCCTTACAAATGAGAAACTGTTTTTT. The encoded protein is CASSHPLTNEKLFF.

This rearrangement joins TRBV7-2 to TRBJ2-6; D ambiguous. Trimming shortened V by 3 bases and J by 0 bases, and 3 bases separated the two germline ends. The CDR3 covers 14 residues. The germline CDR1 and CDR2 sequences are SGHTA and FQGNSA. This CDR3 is CASSFDSGANVLTF. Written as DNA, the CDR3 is TGTGCCAGCAGCTTCGACTCTGGGGCCAACGTCCTGACTTTC.

CDR3 in amino acids: CATSRDVVANEQFF. The CDR3 DNA sequence: TGTGCCACCAGCAGAGACGTTGTAGCCAATGAGCAGTTCTTC. The J gene is TRBJ2-1, the V gene TRBV15, with D unresolved. Germline assignment: CDR1 LNHNV and CDR2 YYDKDF (reference sequence). Trimming shortened V by 0 bases and J by 6 bases, and 9 bases separated the two germline ends. The CDR3 sequence is 14 residues long.

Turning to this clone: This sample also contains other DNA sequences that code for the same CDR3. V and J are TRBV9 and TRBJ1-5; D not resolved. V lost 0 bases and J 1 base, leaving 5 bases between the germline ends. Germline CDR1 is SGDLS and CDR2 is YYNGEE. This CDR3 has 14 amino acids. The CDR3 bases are TGTGCCAGCAGCGTAGGACAAAGCAATCAGCCCCAGCATTTT. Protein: CASSVGQSNQPQHF.

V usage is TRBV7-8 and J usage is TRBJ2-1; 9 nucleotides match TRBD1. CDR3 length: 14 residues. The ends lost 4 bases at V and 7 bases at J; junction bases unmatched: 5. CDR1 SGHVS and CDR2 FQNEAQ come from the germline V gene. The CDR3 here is CASSYRDRDNEQFF. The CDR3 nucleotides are TGTGCCAGCAGCTACCGGGACAGGGATAATGAGCAGTTCTTC.

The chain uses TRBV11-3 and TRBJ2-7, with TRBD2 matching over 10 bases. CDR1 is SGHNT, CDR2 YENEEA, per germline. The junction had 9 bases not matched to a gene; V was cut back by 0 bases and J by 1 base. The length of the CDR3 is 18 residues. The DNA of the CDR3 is TGTGCCAGCAGCTTAGATGGGGTGCTAGCGGGAGTTTCCTACGAGCAGTACTTC. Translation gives CASSLDGVLAGVSYEQYF.

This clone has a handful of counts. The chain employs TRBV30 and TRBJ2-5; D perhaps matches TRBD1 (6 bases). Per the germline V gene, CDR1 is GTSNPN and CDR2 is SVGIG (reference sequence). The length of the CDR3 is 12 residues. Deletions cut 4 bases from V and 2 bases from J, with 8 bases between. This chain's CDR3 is CAWKGGQETQYF. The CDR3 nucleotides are TGTGCCTGGAAAGGGGGACAAGAGACCCAGTACTTC.

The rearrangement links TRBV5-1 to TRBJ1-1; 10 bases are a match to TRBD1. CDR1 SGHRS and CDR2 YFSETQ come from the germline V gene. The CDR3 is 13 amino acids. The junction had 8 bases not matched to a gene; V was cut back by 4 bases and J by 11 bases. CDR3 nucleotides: TGCGCCAGCAGCACGAGGGACAGGGGCATTGCTTTCTTT. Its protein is CASSTRDRGIAFF. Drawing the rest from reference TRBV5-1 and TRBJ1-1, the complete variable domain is KAGVTQTPRYLIKTRGQQVTLSCSPISGHRSVSWYQQTPGQGLQFLFEYFSETQRNKGNFPGRFSGRQFSNSRSEMNVSTLELGDSALYLCASSTRDRGIAFFGQGTRLTVV.